This TCR beta chain derives from a study of technical replicates of blood from several donors. The CDR3 is 13 residues long. The germline V gene encodes CDR1 MNHNY and CDR2 SVGAGI (reference sequence). V was clipped by 4 bases and J by 4 bases, with 10 bases between them. Repertoires were generated with immunoSEQ multiplex PCR, while TCRdb's copy carries only in-frame clones and drops some. The data show 9,000 to 15,000 clones, 90% to 95% seen once. The sequencing sample was made of PBMCs. The source is a human donor in good health. The chain is built from TRBV6-6 and TRBJ1-2, with D possibly matching TRBD1 (5 bases). This CDR3 is CASSSDSGYGYTF. CDR3 coding DNA: TGTGCCAGCAGTTCCGACAGTGGCTATGGCTACACCTTC.